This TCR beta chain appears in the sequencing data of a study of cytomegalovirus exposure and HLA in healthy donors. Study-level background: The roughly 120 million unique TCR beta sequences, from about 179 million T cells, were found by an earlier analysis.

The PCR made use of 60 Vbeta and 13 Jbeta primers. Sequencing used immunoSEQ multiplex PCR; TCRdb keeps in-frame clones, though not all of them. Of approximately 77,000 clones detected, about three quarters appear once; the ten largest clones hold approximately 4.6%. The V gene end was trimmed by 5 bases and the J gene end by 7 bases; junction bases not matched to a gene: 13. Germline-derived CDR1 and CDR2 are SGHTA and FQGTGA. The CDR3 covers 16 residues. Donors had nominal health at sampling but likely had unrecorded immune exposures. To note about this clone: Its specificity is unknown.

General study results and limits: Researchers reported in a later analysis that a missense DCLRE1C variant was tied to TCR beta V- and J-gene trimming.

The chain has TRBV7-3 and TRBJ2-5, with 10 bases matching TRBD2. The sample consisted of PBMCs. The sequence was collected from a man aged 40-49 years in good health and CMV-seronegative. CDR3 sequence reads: CASSPSGRAGSVTQYF. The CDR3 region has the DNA TGTGCCAGCAGCCCCAGCGGGAGGGCCGGTTCGGTGACCCAGTACTTC.